The subject of this entry is one TCR beta chain. This entry comes from a study of identical twins. TCRdb reanalysed the 5' RACE reads using MiXCR and keeps one entry per CDR3 protein. The sample records approximately 240,000 distinct CDR3 sequences, about an eighth being singletons. CDR1 is MNHEY and CDR2 is SVGAGI in the germline V gene. This CDR3 spans 18 amino acids. Unmatched junction bases numbered 5, after V lost 4 bases and J lost 2 bases. Material: memory (CD45RO+) T cells sorted from blood. The chain links TRBV6-5 to TRBJ2-6; 13 nucleotides match TRBD2. The TCR originated in a woman aged 18 to 35 in good health. Here the CDR3 reads CASSSRLAGGPGANVLTF. The CDR3 region has the DNA TGTGCCAGCAGTTCCCGACTAGCGGGAGGTCCTGGGGCCAACGTCCTGACTTTC.